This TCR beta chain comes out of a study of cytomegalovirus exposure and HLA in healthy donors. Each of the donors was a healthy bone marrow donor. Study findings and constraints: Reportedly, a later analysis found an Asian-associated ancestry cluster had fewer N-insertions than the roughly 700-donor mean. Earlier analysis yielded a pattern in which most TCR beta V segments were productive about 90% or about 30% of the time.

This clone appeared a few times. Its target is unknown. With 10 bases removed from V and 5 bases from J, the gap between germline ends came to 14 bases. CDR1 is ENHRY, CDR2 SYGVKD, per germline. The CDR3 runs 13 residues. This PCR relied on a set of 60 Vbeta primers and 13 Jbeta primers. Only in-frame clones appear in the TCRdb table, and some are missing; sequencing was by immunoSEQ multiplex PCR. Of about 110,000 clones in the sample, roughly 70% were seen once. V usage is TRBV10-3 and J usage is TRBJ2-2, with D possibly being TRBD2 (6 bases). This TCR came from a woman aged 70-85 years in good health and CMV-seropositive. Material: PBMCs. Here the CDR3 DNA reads TGTGCCACGAGCAGTGCGGGAACCGGGGAGCTGTTTTTT. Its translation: CATSSAGTGELFF.